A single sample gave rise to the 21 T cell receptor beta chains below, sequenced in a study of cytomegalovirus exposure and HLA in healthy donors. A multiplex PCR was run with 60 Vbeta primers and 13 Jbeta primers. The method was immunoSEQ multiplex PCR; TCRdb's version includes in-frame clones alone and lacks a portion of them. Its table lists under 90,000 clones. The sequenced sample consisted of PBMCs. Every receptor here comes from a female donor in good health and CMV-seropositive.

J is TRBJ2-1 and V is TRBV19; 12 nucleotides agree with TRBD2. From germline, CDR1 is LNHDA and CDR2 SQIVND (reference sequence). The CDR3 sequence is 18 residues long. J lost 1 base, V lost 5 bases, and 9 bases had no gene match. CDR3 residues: CASSASWTSGTSYNEQFF. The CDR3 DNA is TGTGCCAGTAGTGCGTCCTGGACTAGCGGGACGTCCTACAATGAGCAGTTCTTC.

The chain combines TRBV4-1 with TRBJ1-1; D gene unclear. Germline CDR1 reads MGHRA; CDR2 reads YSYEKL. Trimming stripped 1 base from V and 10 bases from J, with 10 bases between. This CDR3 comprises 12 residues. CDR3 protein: CASSQVGEGAFF. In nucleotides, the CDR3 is TGCGCCAGCAGCCAAGTTGGGGAGGGAGCTTTCTTT.

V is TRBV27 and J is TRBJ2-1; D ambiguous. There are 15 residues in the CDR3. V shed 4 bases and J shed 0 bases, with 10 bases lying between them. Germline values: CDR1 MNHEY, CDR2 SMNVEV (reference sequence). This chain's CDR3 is CASSSDSSSYNEQFF. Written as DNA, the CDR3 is TGTGCCAGCAGTTCAGACTCCAGCTCCTACAATGAGCAGTTCTTC.

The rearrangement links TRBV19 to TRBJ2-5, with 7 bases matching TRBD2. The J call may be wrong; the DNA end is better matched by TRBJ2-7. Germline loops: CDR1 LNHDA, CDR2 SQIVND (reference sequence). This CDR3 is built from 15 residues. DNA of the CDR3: TGTGCCAGTAGTCCGATAGCGGGTCCCTCCTACGAGCAGTACTTC. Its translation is CASSPIAGPSYEQYF.

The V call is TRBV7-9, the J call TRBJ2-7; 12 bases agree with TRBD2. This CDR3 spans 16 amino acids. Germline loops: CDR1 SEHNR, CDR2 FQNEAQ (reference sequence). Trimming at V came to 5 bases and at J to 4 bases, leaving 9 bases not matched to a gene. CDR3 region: CASSPGLAGSVYEQYF. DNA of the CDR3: TGTGCCAGCAGCCCAGGACTAGCGGGAAGTGTGTACGAGCAGTACTTC.

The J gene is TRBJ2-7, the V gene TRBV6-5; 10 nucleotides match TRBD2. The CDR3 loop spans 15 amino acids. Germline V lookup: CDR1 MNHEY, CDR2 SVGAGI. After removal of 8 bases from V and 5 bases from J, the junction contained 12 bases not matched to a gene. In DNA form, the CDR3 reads TGTGCCAGCCGGCTAGGAGCGGGAGGGCCCCACGAGCAGTACTTC. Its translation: CASRLGAGGPHEQYF.

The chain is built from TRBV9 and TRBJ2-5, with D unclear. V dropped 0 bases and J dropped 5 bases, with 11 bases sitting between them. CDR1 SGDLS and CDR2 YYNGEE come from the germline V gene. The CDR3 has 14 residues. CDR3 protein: CASSVGSSKETQYF. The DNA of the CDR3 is TGTGCCAGCAGCGTAGGGTCTAGTAAGGAGACCCAGTACTTC.

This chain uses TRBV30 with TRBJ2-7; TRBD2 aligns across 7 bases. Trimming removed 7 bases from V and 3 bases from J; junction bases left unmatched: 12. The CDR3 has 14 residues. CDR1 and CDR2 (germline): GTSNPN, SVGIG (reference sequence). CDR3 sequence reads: CALRDRGVNYEQYF. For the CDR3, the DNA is TGTGCCTTGCGCGACCGGGGGGTCAACTACGAGCAGTACTTC.

Written as DNA, the CDR3 is TGTGCCAGCAGCCCGGGGGGTGGATGGGCTTTCTTT. Translation gives CASSPGGGWAFF. This chain connects TRBV5-6 to TRBJ1-1; maybe TRBD1 (5 bases). This CDR3 has 12 amino acids. Trimming shortened V by 4 bases and J by 11 bases, and 15 bases separated the two germline ends. Per germline, CDR1 SGHDT and CDR2 YYEEEE.

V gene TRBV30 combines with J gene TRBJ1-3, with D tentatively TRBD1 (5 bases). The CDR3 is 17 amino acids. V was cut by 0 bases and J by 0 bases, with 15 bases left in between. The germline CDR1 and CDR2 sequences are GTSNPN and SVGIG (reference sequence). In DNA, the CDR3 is TGTGCCTGGAGTGTACCCTCGACAGCTCTCTCTGGAAACACCATATATTTT. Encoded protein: CAWSVPSTALSGNTIYF.

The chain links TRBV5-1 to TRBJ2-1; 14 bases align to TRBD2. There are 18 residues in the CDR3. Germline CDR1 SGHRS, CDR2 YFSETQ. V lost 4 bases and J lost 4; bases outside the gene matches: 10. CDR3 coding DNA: TGCGCCAGCAGCCCGGGGTGGGGGACTAGCGGGAGTTACAATGAGCAGTTCTTC. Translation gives CASSPGWGTSGSYNEQFF.

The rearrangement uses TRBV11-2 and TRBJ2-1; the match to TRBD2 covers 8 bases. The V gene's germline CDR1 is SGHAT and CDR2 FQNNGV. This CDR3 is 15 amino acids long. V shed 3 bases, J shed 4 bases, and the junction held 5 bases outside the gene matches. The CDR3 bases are TGTGCCAGCAGCTTGGGGTCTAGCGGGTACAATGAGCAGTTCTTC. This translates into CASSLGSSGYNEQFF.

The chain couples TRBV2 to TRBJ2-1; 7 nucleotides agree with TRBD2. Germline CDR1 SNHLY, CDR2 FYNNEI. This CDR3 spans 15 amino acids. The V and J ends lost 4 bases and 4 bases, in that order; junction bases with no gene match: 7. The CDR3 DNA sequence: TGTGCCAGCAGTGGCGGGACTACCCTATACAATGAGCAGTTCTTC. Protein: CASSGGTTLYNEQFF.

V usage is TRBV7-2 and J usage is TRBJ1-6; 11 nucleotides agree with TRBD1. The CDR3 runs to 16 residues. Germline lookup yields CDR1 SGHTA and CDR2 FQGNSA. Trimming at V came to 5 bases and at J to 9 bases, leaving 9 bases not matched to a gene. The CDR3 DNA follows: TGTGCCAGCAGCGCAAGGACAGGGGGCGGGAGTTCACCCCTCCACTTT. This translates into CASSARTGGGSSPLHF.

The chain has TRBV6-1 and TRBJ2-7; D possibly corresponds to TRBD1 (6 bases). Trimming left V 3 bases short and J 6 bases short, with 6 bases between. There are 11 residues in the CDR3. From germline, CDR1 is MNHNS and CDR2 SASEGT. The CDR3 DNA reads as TGTGCCAGCAGTGACAGGGGCGAGCAGTACTTC. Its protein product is CASSDRGEQYF.

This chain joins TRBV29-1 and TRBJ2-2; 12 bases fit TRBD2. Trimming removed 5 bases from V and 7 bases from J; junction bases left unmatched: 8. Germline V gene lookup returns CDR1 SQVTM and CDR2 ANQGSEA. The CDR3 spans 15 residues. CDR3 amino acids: CSVSNLAGGGGELFF. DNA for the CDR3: TGCAGCGTTAGTAACCTAGCGGGAGGGGGCGGGGAGCTGTTTTTT.

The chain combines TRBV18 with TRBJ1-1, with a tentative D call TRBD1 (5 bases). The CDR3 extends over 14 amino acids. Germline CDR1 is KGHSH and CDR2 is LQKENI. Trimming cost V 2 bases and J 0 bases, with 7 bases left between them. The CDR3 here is CASSPDRLNTEAFF. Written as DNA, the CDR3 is TGTGCCAGCTCACCAGACAGACTGAACACTGAAGCTTTCTTT.

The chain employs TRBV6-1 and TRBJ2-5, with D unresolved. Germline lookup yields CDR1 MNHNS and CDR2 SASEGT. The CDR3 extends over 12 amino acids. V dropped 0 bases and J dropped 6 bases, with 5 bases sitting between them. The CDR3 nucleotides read TGTGCCAGCAGTGAAGCGACAAAGACCCAGTACTTC. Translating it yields CASSEATKTQYF.

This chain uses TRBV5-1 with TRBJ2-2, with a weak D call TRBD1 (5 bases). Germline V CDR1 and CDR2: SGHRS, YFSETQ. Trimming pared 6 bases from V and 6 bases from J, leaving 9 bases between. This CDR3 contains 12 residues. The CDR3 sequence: CASTRAPGELFF. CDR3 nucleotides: TGCGCCAGCACCAGGGCCCCCGGGGAGCTGTTTTTT.

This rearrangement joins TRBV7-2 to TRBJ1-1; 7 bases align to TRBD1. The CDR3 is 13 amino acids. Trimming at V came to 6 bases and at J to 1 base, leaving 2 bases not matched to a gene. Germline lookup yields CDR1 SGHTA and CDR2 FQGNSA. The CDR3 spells CASRSGGNTEAFF. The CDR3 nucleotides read TGTGCCAGCAGGTCAGGGGGGAACACTGAAGCTTTCTTT. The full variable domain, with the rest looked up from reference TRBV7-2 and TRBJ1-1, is GAGVSQSPSNKVTEKGKDVELRCDPISGHTALYWYRQSLGQGLEFLIYFQGNSAPDKSGLPSDRFSAERTGGSVSTLTIQRTQQEDSAVYLCASRSGGNTEAFFGQGTRLTVV.

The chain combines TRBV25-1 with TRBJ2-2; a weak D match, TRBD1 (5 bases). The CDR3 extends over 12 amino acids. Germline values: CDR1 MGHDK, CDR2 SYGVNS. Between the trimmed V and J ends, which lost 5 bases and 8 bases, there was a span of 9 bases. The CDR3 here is CASSSGAGELFF. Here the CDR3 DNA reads TGTGCCAGCAGTAGTGGGGCAGGGGAGCTGTTTTTT.